Sequencing of this T cell receptor (beta chain) was carried out in a study of glioma-infiltrating T cells after dendritic cell vaccination. The primer mix had 60 V beta and 13 J beta primers. Generated by immunoSEQ multiplex PCR, the TCRdb table keeps only in-frame clones and is missing some. Of 75,000 to 100,000 clones in the sample, 79% were seen once. The CDR3 has 14 amino acids. The J segment lost 6 bases and the V segment lost 3 bases, leaving 4 bases of the junction unmatched. The germline V gene encodes CDR1 MNHEY and CDR2 SMNVEV (reference sequence). Isocitrate dehydrogenase mutation was absent in all glioblastoma patients. Before vaccination, two weeks after the third vaccination, and at progression, PBMC were collected. This clone was observed a single time.

The sequence was collected from a human donor with glioblastoma. The chain joins TRBV27 to TRBJ2-3, with 9 bases fitting TRBD2. The sequencing used blood, collected before dendritic cell vaccination. The CDR3 reads CASSLERGVDTQYF. CDR3 bases: TGTGCCAGCAGTTTGGAGCGGGGGGTCGATACGCAGTATTTT.